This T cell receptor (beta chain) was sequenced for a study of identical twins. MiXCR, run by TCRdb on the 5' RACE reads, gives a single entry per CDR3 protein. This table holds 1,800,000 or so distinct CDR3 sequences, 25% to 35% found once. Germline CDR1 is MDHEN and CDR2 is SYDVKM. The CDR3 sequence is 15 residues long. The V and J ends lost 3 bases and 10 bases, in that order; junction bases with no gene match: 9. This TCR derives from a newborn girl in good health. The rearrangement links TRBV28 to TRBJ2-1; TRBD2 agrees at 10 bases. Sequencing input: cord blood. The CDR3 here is CASSLPSGGPPEQFF. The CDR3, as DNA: TGTGCCAGCAGTTTGCCTAGCGGGGGCCCGCCGGAGCAGTTCTTC.